This T cell receptor beta chain was captured in a study of CD8 T cells in ankylosing spondylitis. Germline lookup yields CDR1 DFQATT and CDR2 SNEGSKA (reference sequence). The CDR3 loop spans 14 amino acids. The V end lost 0 bases, the J end lost 6 bases, and 13 bases lay between the germline ends. TCRdb redid the calling of the 5' RACE reads with MiXCR, one entry per CDR3 protein. The table lists some 240,000 distinct CDR3 sequences, around 9.1% of them singletons. This clonotype came up many times. What was sequenced was blood, either unsorted or a sorted T cell fraction (not recorded which). The gene calls are TRBV20-1 and TRBJ2-3; D gene ambiguous. This clonotype originated in a male donor with ankylosing spondylitis or in good health (not recorded which). The CDR3 DNA follows: TGCAGTGCTAGAGAGGAAGGAAGGCGGGATACGCAGTATTTT. Protein product: CSAREEGRRDTQYF.